A selection of T cell receptor beta chains follows, all from one sample in a study of T-cell reconstitution after alpha-beta-depleted transplantation in children. A single record per CDR3 protein comes from TCRdb applying MiXCR to the PCR reads. Here the sample spans around 94,000 distinct CDR3 sequences, about 6.8% being singletons. The sample in question was PBMCs, obtained before TCRalphabeta/CD19-depleted stem cell transplant. Receptor source: a boy between 2 and 10 years old with acute lymphoblastic leukemia, due to receive a stem cell transplant. Each CDR3 is given with its conserved first and last residue. D genes are given only for firm matches. Only some rows state a clone size, as once, few, many or a class for expanded clones.

D: .; size: many; J: TRBJ2-7; V: TRBV10-2; DNA: TGCGCCAGCAGTGTTGACAGGAGCTCCTACGAGCAGTACTTC; CDR3: CASSVDRSSYEQYF
D: .; size: many; J: TRBJ2-6; V: TRBV4-2; DNA: TGTGCCAGCAGCCAAGATCCTGGGGGCCGAACTGGGGCCAACGTCCTGACTTTC; CDR3: CASSQDPGGRTGANVLTF
D: .; size: few; J: TRBJ2-3; V: TRBV7-3; DNA: TGTGCCAGCAGCCCTGGACAACGCACAGATACGCAGTATTTT; CDR3: CASSPGQRTDTQYF
D: .; size: .; J: TRBJ1-1; V: TRBV4-3; DNA: TGCGCCAGCAGCCAAGGGCCTAAGAACACTGAAGCTTTCTTT; CDR3: CASSQGPKNTEAFF
D: .; size: many; J: TRBJ2-5; V: TRBV29-1; DNA: TGCAGCGTTCTGACAGCCCAAGAGACCCAGTACTTC; CDR3: CSVLTAQETQYF
D: TRBD2; size: few; J: TRBJ2-3; V: TRBV20-1; DNA: TGCAGTGCTACAAGGACGAGCGGGACCCGCACAGATACGCAGTATTTT; CDR3: CSATRTSGTRTDTQYF
D: .; size: .; J: TRBJ2-3; V: TRBV10-2; DNA: TGCGCCAGCAGTGAGATGGCAGGGAGCACAGATACGCAGTATTTT; CDR3: CASSEMAGSTDTQYF
D: TRBD1; size: .; J: TRBJ1-1; V: TRBV3-1; DNA: TGTGCCAGCAGCCCCTTTCCGGAGACAGGGTGGAACACTGAAGCTTTCTTT; CDR3: CASSPFPETGWNTEAFF
D: .; size: few; J: TRBJ1-2; V: TRBV20-1; DNA: TGCAGTGCTAGATTTGGCCCTAACTATGGCTACACCTTC; CDR3: CSARFGPNYGYTF
D: .; size: few; J: TRBJ1-6; V: TRBV2; DNA: TGTGCCAGCTCAGAGGGGCATTCACCCCTCCACTTT; CDR3: CASSEGHSPLHF
D: TRBD2; size: once; J: TRBJ2-2; V: TRBV4-1; DNA: TGCGCCAGCAGCCCCCCTGGGAGGGCCGGGGAGCTGTTTTTT; CDR3: CASSPPGRAGELFF
D: .; size: many; J: TRBJ1-1; V: TRBV28; DNA: TGTGCCAGCATCACGAACGGGCAGGAAGCTTTCTTT; CDR3: CASITNGQEAFF
D: .; size: many; J: TRBJ1-5; V: TRBV7-2; DNA: TGTGCCAGCAGCTTGGCCCATCAGCCCCAGCATTTT; CDR3: CASSLAHQPQHF
D: TRBD1; size: many; J: TRBJ2-2; V: TRBV5-1; DNA: TGCGCCAGCAGCTTGGCCAATCGACAGGGGGCCGGGGAGCTGTTTTTT; CDR3: CASSLANRQGAGELFF
D: TRBD2; size: few; J: TRBJ2-3; V: TRBV6-5; DNA: TGTGCCAGCAGTTACTCTTTAGCGGGGGCGGAAGATACGCAGTATTTT; CDR3: CASSYSLAGAEDTQYF
D: .; size: many; J: TRBJ2-7; V: TRBV13; DNA: TGTGCCAGCAGCTTAGATCGCCAGGGCTCCTACGAGCAGTACTTC; CDR3: CASSLDRQGSYEQYF
D: TRBD2; size: few; J: TRBJ2-1; V: TRBV5-1; DNA: TGCGCCAGCAGCCCGGGGGGGGCGTGGGATGAGCAGTTCTTC; CDR3: CASSPGGAWDEQFF
D: TRBD1; size: many; J: TRBJ2-1; V: TRBV29-1; DNA: TGCAGCGTTGAAGGAGAGCAGGGGGAAACCTACAATGAGCAGTTCTTC; CDR3: CSVEGEQGETYNEQFF
D: .; size: few; J: TRBJ2-6; V: TRBV6-5; DNA: TGTGCCAGCAGTTACTGGAACAGGGAGTCTGGGGCCAACGTCCTGACTTTC; CDR3: CASSYWNRESGANVLTF
D: .; size: many; J: TRBJ2-1; V: TRBV7-9; DNA: TGCGCCAGCAGCTTGGTCAGCTACAATGAGCAGTTCTTC; CDR3: CASSLVSYNEQFF
D: TRBD1; size: many; J: TRBJ1-1; V: TRBV29-1; DNA: TGCAGCGTCGGCCGGGACAGGGGTGGCTGGTACACTGAAGCTTTCTTT; CDR3: CSVGRDRGGWYTEAFF
D: .; size: many; J: TRBJ2-3; V: TRBV5-1; DNA: TGCGCCAGCAGCCTCACAACAGATACGCAGTATTTT; CDR3: CASSLTTDTQYF
D: .; size: many; J: TRBJ2-3; V: TRBV20-1; DNA: TGCAGTGCTCCCCCGAGGGGACCCACAGATACGCAGTATTTT; CDR3: CSAPPRGPTDTQYF
D: .; size: few; J: TRBJ2-7; V: TRBV12-3/TRBV12-4; DNA: TGTGCCAGCAGGGCAGTCTCCTACGAGCAGTACTTC; CDR3: CASRAVSYEQYF
D: .; size: few; J: TRBJ2-2; V: TRBV5-6; DNA: TGTGCCAGCAGCTTGCCCCAGGGGGGCCGAACCGGGGAGCTGTTTTTT; CDR3: CASSLPQGGRTGELFF
D: TRBD1; size: many; J: TRBJ1-2; V: TRBV27; DNA: TGTGCCAGCAGTTTACAGGGGGGCTATGGCTACACCTTC; CDR3: CASSLQGGYGYTF
D: TRBD2; size: few; J: TRBJ2-5; V: TRBV20-1; DNA: TGCAGTGCTACTAGCGGGGGGGCCCAAGAGACCCAGTACTTC; CDR3: CSATSGGAQETQYF
D: TRBD1; size: many; J: TRBJ1-2; V: TRBV12-3/TRBV12-4; DNA: TGTGCCAGCAGCCCGGGGACAGGAAGGGGCTACACCTTC; CDR3: CASSPGTGRGYTF
D: TRBD2; size: many; J: TRBJ2-3; V: TRBV5-1; DNA: TGCGCCAGCAGCCCCCGACTGGGCGGGGGGGCCCCAGATACGCAGTATTTT; CDR3: CASSPRLGGGAPDTQYF
D: TRBD2; size: .; J: TRBJ2-1; V: TRBV3-1; DNA: TGTGCCAGCAGCCGGGAGGGACTAGCGGGGGGGCATGAGCAGTTCTTC; CDR3: CASSREGLAGGHEQFF
D: .; size: .; J: TRBJ1-1; V: TRBV7-8; DNA: TGTGCCAGCAGCGTAGAAGTGGGAATTGAAGCTTTCTTT; CDR3: CASSVEVGIEAFF
D: .; size: .; J: TRBJ1-1; V: TRBV3-1; DNA: TGTGCCAGCAGCCAAGTGCCCGGGAACACTGAAGCTTTCTTT; CDR3: CASSQVPGNTEAFF
D: .; size: few; J: TRBJ1-4; V: TRBV28; DNA: TGTGCCAGCAGTCCTTGGGGAGGGAATGAAAAACTGTTTTTT; CDR3: CASSPWGGNEKLFF
D: .; size: .; J: TRBJ2-6; V: TRBV27; DNA: TGTGCCAGCAGTCCCTCGCTACTCCTCTCTGGGGCCAACGTCCTGACTTTC; CDR3: CASSPSLLLSGANVLTF
D: .; size: .; J: TRBJ1-1; V: TRBV3-1; DNA: TGTGCCAGCAGCCACTCGGGAGGGCCGATTGAAGCTTTCTTT; CDR3: CASSHSGGPIEAFF
D: .; size: .; J: TRBJ2-3; V: TRBV4-2; DNA: TGTGCCAGCAGCCAGAGACCAGATACGCAGTATTTT; CDR3: CASSQRPDTQYF
D: .; size: many; J: TRBJ2-3; V: TRBV7-6; DNA: TGTGCCAGCAGCCTCGCGGGGGCCAGCACAGATACGCAGTATTTT; CDR3: CASSLAGASTDTQYF
D: .; size: many; J: TRBJ1-3; V: TRBV5-1; DNA: TGCGCCAGCAGCTTAGAGGTGGCTGGAAACACCATATATTTT; CDR3: CASSLEVAGNTIYF
D: .; size: many; J: TRBJ2-1; V: TRBV2; DNA: TGTGCCAATCCGGGACCAAAGGGTGAGCAGTTCTTC; CDR3: CANPGPKGEQFF
D: TRBD2; size: many; J: TRBJ2-3; V: TRBV28; DNA: TGTGCCAGCAGTTTCTCTAGCGGGGCCAGGTATTTT; CDR3: CASSFSSGARYF
D: .; size: .; J: TRBJ2-3; V: TRBV19; DNA: TGTGCCAGTAGTATAGATCCTCAGACCCCGGCCACCTTT; CDR3: CASSIDPQTPATF
D: TRBD1; size: few; J: TRBJ2-7; V: TRBV10-3; DNA: TGTGCCATCAGCCCCCGGGACAGGGGGCAAGAGCAGTACTTC; CDR3: CAISPRDRGQEQYF
D: TRBD1; size: many; J: TRBJ1-3; V: TRBV20-1; DNA: TGCAGTGCTAGACTCCGGGACAGAGCGGGTTCTTACTCTGGAAACACCATATATTTT; CDR3: CSARLRDRAGSYSGNTIYF
D: TRBD1; size: many; J: TRBJ2-3; V: TRBV27; DNA: TGTGCCAGCAGTTGGAGGGGGGGACAGGGGAGTGATACGCAGTATTTT; CDR3: CASSWRGGQGSDTQYF
D: .; size: many; J: TRBJ2-1; V: TRBV21-1; DNA: TGTGCCAGCAGCGCTCGGCCGGGAAGCTCCTACAATGAGCAGTTCTTC; CDR3: CASSARPGSSYNEQFF
D: .; size: .; J: TRBJ1-2; V: TRBV12-3/TRBV12-4; DNA: TGTGCCAGCAGGTCGACTGGAAACTATGGCTACACCTTC; CDR3: CASRSTGNYGYTF
D: TRBD2; size: .; J: TRBJ2-7; V: TRBV20-1; DNA: TGCAGTGCTAGAGATCTAGAGGGACTATTCTACGAGCAGTACTTC; CDR3: CSARDLEGLFYEQYF
D: .; size: medium-sized; J: TRBJ2-5; V: TRBV10-3; DNA: TGTGCCACCTCCGGGACGCCAAACCGGGGGGAGACCCAGTACTTC; CDR3: CATSGTPNRGETQYF